The 6 T cell receptor beta chains in this list originate from one sample, sequenced in a study of glioma-infiltrating T cells. TCR alpha and beta CDR3 regions were amplified from RNA using iRepertoire nested multiplex PCR. TCRdb used MiXCR to reprocess the multiplex PCR reads, holding one entry per CDR3 protein. The sample shows about 93,000 distinct CDR3 sequences, about 37% of them seen only once. Material for sequencing was glioma tissue, nonneoplastic brain tissue, or PBMCs (not recorded which). The origin of the receptors is a human donor with low-grade glioma or glioblastoma, undergoing nonglioma brain surgery, or in good health (not recorded which).

This clonotype showed up many times. The rearrangement links TRBV29-1 to TRBJ2-1; 8 nucleotides align to TRBD1. V gave up 5 bases and J gave up 8 bases; unmatched junction bases: 11. Germline V gene sequence: CDR1 SQVTM, CDR2 ANQGSEA. This CDR3 spans 14 amino acids. The CDR3 region is CSVRPGGFSDEQFF. The CDR3 nucleotides are TGCAGCGTTCGGCCAGGGGGCTTTAGTGATGAGCAGTTCTTC.

The V gene is TRBV6-1, the J gene TRBJ2-5; 11 bases match TRBD2. The trim removed 5 bases at V and 7 bases at J, leaving 3 bases unmatched. Germline V lookup: CDR1 MNHNS, CDR2 SASEGT. There are 13 residues in the CDR3. The CDR3 DNA sequence: TGTGCCAGCAGTCGGCTAGCGGGAGGGACCCAGTACTTC. This sequence encodes CASSRLAGGTQYF.

This clonotype was picked up many times. V gene TRBV19 combines with J gene TRBJ2-1, with TRBD2 matching 14 bases. V was pared by 7 bases and J by 7 bases, with 3 bases of the junction left unmatched. Germline CDR1 reads LNHDA; CDR2 reads SQIVND (reference sequence). The CDR3 covers 14 residues. The DNA for the CDR3 is TGTGCCAGTACGACTAGCGGGGGGGCAAATGAGCAGTTCTTC. Residues: CASTTSGGANEQFF.

This clonotype came up many times. The CDR3 sequence is CASSSIGTGTDYNEQFF. The CDR3 DNA reads TGTGCCAGCAGCTCAATAGGCACCGGGACGGATTACAATGAGCAGTTCTTC. The chain links TRBV7-6 to TRBJ2-1; D tentatively reads TRBD1 or TRBD2 (5 bases each). The CDR3 contains 17 residues. Trimming stripped 4 bases from V and 4 bases from J, with 20 bases between. Germline V lookup: CDR1 SGHVS, CDR2 FNYEAQ.

This clonotype was observed at least ten times. This chain connects TRBV12-3 or TRBV12-4 to TRBJ1-4; D remains unclear. This CDR3 is 15 amino acids long. V shed 3 bases and J shed 5 bases, with 13 bases lying between them. CDR3 sequence (DNA): TGTGCCAGCAGTTTTTCGGCCAGCCCCAATGAAAAACTGTTTTTT. Residues: CASSFSASPNEKLFF.

This clonotype was seen at least ten times. V gene TRBV3-1 combines with J gene TRBJ2-5; a weak D match, TRBD2 (6 bases). This CDR3 is 14 amino acids long. CDR1 LGHDT and CDR2 YNNKEL come from the germline V gene (reference sequence). Trimming stripped 1 base from V and 4 bases from J, with 10 bases between. The CDR3 spells CASSQGGRRETQYF. In DNA form, the CDR3 reads TGTGCCAGCAGCCAAGGAGGGAGGCGAGAGACCCAGTACTTC.